This T cell receptor (beta chain) appears in the sequencing data of a study of blood T cell repertoires in COVID-19. Study context: Collection of acute and convalescent COVID-19 samples took place in the United States, Italy and Spain. In each case, the material was cDNA or gDNA derived from T cells, B-cell-depleted T cells, or PBMCs.

Original processing methods: Nucleated cell counts were estimated from reference gene primer amplification. Sequencing was performed with immunoSEQ multiplex PCR; in TCRdb, only in-frame clones are kept and a portion is missing. The D gene and trimming were derived from the DNA, and the V and J assignments and clone size from that table. Among some 110,000 clones, around 80% were seen once, and the ten largest hold nearly 0.85%. Germline-derived CDR1 and CDR2 are ENHRY and SYGVKD. This CDR3 is 18 amino acids long. V was clipped by 7 bases and J by 1 base; unmatched bases: 7. Material: peripheral blood. This TCR was recovered from a woman between 65 and 79 years old with acute or convalescent COVID-19. This chain joins TRBV10-3 and TRBJ2-2, with 15 bases fitting TRBD2. The DNA for the CDR3 is TGTGCCATCAATACCGGGACTAGCGGGGGGAGGAACACCGGGGAGCTGTTTTTT. Its protein is CAINTGTSGGRNTGELFF.